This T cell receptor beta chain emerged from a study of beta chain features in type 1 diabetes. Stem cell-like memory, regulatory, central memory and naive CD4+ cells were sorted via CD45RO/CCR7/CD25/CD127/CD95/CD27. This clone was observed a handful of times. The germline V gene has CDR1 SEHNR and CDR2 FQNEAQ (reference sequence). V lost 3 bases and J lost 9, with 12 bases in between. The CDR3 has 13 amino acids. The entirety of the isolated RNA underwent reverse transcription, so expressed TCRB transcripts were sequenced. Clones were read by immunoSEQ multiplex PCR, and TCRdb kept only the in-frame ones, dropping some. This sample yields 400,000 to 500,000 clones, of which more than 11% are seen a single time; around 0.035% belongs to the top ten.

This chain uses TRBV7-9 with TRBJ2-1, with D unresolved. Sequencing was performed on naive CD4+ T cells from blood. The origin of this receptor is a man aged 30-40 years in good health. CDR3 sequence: CASSFGPIGEQFF. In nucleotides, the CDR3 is TGTGCCAGCAGCTTCGGCCCGATCGGTGAGCAGTTCTTC.